This record concerns one T cell receptor beta chain sequence. Its specificity is not known. The source of the sample is a study of shared clonotypes between healthy human individuals. For the study at large: Three plates were used per donor for CD4 naive, three for CD4 memory, two for CD8 naive and one for CD8 memory. Regarding the study as a whole: The low donor count limited represented genetic and exposure-history diversity.

Produced via immunoSEQ multiplex PCR; TCRdb's table is partial and in-frame only. The table lists around 700,000 clones, around 92% of them singletons, with approximately 22% in the top ten. In germline, CDR1 is SGHAT, CDR2 FQNNGV. V lost 5 bases and J 2 bases, leaving 4 bases between the germline ends. CDR3 size: 11 residues. Naive CD8 cells comprised CD45RO-negative, CCR7-positively selected cells, excluding terminally differentiated effector memory CD45RA+ cells. This receptor was taken from a man aged 25-45 years in good health. The sample taken for sequencing was naive CD8+ T cells sorted from blood. The gene calls are TRBV11-2 and TRBJ2-7; D gene uncertain. This CDR3 reads CASSRPYEQYF. In nucleotides, the CDR3 is TGTGCCAGCAGCCGTCCCTACGAGCAGTACTTC.